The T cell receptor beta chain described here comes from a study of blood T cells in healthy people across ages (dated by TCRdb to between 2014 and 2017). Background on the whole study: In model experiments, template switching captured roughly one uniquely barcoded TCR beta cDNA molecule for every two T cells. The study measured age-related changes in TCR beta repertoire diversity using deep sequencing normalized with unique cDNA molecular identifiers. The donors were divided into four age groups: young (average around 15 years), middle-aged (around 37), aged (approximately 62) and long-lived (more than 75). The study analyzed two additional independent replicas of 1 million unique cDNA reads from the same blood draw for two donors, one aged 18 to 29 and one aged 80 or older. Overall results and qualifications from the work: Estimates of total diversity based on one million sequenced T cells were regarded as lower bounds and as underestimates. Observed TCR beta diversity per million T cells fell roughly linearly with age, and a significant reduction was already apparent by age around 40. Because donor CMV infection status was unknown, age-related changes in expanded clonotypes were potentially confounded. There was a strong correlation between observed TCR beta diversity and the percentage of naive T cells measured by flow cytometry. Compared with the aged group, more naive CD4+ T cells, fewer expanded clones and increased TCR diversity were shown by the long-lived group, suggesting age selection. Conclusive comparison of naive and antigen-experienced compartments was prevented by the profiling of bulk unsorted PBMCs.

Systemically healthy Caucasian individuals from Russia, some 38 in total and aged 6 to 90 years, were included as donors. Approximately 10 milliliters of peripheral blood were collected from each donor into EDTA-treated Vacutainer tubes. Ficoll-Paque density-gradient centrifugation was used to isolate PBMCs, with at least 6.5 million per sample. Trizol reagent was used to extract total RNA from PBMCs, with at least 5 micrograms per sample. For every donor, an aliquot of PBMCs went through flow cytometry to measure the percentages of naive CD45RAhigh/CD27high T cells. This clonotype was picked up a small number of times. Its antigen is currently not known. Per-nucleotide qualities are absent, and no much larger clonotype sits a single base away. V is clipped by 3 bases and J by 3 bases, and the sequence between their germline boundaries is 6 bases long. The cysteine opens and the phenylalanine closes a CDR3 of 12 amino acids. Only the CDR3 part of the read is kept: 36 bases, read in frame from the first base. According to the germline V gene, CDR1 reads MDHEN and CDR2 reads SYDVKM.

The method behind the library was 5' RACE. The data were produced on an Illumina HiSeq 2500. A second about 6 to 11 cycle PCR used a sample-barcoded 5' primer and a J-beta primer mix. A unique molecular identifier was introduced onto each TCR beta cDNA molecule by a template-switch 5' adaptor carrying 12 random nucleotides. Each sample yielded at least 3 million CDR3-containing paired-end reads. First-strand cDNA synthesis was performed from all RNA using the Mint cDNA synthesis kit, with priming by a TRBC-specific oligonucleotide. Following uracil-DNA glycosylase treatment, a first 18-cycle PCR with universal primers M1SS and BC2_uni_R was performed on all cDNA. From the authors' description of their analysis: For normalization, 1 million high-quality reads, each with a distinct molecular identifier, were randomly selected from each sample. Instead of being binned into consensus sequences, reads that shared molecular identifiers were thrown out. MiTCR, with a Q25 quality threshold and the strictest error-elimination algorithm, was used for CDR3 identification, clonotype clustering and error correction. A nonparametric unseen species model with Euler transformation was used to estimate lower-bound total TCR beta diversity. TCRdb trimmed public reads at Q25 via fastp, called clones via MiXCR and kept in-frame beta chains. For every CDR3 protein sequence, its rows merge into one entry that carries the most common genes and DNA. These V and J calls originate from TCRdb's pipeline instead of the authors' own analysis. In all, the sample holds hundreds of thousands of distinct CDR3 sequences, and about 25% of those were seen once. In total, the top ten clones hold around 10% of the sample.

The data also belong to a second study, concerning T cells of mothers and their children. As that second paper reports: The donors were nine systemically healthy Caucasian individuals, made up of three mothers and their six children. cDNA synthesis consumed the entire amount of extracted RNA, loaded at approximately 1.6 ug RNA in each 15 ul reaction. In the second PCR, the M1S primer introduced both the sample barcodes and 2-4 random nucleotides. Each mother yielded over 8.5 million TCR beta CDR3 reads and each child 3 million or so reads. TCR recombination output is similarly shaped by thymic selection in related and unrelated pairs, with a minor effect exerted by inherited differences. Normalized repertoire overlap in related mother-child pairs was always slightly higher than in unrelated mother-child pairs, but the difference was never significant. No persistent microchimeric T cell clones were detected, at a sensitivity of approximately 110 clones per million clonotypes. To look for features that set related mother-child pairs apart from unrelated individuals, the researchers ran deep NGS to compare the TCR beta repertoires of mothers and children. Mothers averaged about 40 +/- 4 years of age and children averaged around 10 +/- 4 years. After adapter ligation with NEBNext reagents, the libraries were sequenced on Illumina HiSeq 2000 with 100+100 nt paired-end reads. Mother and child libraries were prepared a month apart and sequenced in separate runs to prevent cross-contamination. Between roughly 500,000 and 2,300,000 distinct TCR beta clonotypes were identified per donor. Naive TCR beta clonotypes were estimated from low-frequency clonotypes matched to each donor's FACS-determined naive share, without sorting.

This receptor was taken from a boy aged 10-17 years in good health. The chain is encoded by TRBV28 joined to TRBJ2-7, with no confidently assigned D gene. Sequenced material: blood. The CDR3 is CASSFLIYEQYF. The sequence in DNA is TGTGCCAGCAGTTTCCTGATCTACGAGCAGTACTTC.